These 23 T cell receptor beta chains were sequenced from one sample in a study of T-cell memory formation after mild COVID-19. One entry per CDR3 protein, called by TCRdb with MiXCR from the 5' RACE reads. Among a few hundred thousand distinct CDR3 sequences, about 16% were seen once, and the ten largest hold roughly a fifth. Sample: PBMCs or a T cell subset sorted from them (not recorded which). All receptors derive from a man younger than 35 who had mild COVID-19 (a few samples of this study predate the infection). Cell type and time point are not known.

This clonotype came up a few times. The chain is built from TRBV27 and TRBJ1-2; tentative D call: TRBD1 (5 bases). Trimming took off 2 bases at V and 3 bases at J, with 10 bases between the two ends. Germline V gene sequence: CDR1 MNHEY, CDR2 SMNVEV (reference sequence). The CDR3 covers 14 residues. This CDR3 reads CASSLTPGDYGYTF. The CDR3 DNA is TGTGCCAGCAGTTTAACCCCGGGGGACTATGGCTACACCTTC.

This chain connects TRBV2 to TRBJ2-5; 8 nucleotides align to TRBD1. Losses at the gene ends were 10 bases for V and 4 bases for J; bases not matched to a gene: 11. The CDR3 totals 14 residues. Germline CDR1 and CDR2: SNHLY and FYNNEI. CDR3: CATRGTDRGETQYF. The CDR3 bases are TGTGCCACCCGGGGTACCGACAGGGGAGAGACCCAGTACTTC.

The V gene is TRBV5-1, the J gene TRBJ2-7; 8 bases are a match to TRBD2. This CDR3 spans 13 amino acids. Trimming removed 7 bases from V and 2 bases from J; junction bases left unmatched: 5. CDR1 and CDR2 from the germline V gene are SGHRS and YFSETQ. The DNA of the CDR3 is TGCGCCAGCGGTAGCGGGGCGACCTACGAGCAGTACTTC. Its translation is CASGSGATYEQYF. Drawing the rest from reference TRBV5-1 and TRBJ2-7, the complete variable domain is KAGVTQTPRYLIKTRGQQVTLSCSPISGHRSVSWYQQTPGQGLQFLFEYFSETQRNKGNFPGRFSGRQFSNSRSEMNVSTLELGDSALYLCASGSGATYEQYFGPGTRLTVT.

Many counts were recorded for this clonotype. The chain has TRBV7-2 and TRBJ2-3, with 8 bases identical to TRBD2. V was pared by 2 bases and J by 1 base, with 2 bases of the junction left unmatched. Germline CDR1 and CDR2: SGHTA and FQGNSA. This CDR3 contains 15 residues. CDR3 in amino acids: CASSLTAGGTDTQYF. CDR3 nucleotide sequence: TGTGCCAGCAGCTTAACAGCGGGGGGCACAGATACGCAGTATTTT.

J is TRBJ2-2 and V is TRBV7-2; 7 nucleotides align to TRBD1. The CDR3 sequence is 14 residues long. Trimming at V came to 4 bases and at J to 3 bases, leaving 2 bases not matched to a gene. Germline V CDR1 and CDR2: SGHTA, FQGNSA. CDR3 DNA sequence: TGTGCCAGCAGCTACGGGACAGACACCGGGGAGCTGTTTTTT. Protein: CASSYGTDTGELFF.

This clonotype was detected a few times. This chain connects TRBV7-3 to TRBJ2-5, with D uncertain. Germline V gene lookup returns CDR1 SGHTA and CDR2 FQGTGA. The CDR3 is 13 residues long. The V end lost 3 bases, the J end lost 3 bases, and 8 bases lay between the germline ends. The CDR3 DNA sequence: TGTGCCAGCAGCTTTTCGGCGGAAGAGACCCAGTACTTC. It yields the protein CASSFSAEETQYF.

This clonotype occurred a few times. The V and J genes are TRBV24-1 and TRBJ1-5, with 7 bases aligning to TRBD1. With V trimmed by 3 bases and J by 11 bases, 15 bases remained unmatched. This CDR3 is built from 16 residues. CDR1 and CDR2 (germline): KGHDR, SFDVKD. In nucleotides, the CDR3 is TGTGCCACCAGTGATAACCACCAGACAGGGTCGGGGGCCCAGCATTTT. The encoded protein is CATSDNHQTGSGAQHF.

This clonotype has only a few counts. The genes are TRBV6-5 and TRBJ1-5; 12 positions match TRBD1. There are 15 residues in the CDR3. CDR1 MNHEY and CDR2 SVGAGI come from the germline V gene. V shed 6 bases and J 2 bases; nucleotides not matched to a gene: 2. The CDR3 sequence is CASRGQGAGNQPQHF. As DNA, the CDR3 is TGTGCCAGCAGGGGACAGGGGGCCGGCAATCAGCCCCAGCATTTT.

This clonotype was seen more than once but under ten times. J is TRBJ2-7 and V is TRBV12-3 or TRBV12-4; 8 bases are shared with TRBD1. CDR3 length: 14 residues. The V and J ends lost 5 bases and 6 bases, in that order; junction bases with no gene match: 9. CDR3 amino acids: CASSRGQGTSEQYV. CDR3 nucleotide sequence: TGTGCCAGCAGTAGAGGACAGGGAACTTCCGAGCAGTACGTC.

CDR3 loop: CASITGQGTGELFF. DNA of the CDR3: TGTGCCAGCATTACCGGACAGGGCACCGGGGAGCTGTTTTTT. This chain joins TRBV6-2 or TRBV6-3 and TRBJ2-2; 8 positions agree with TRBD1. Unmatched junction bases numbered 5, after V lost 7 bases and J lost 4 bases. This CDR3 contains 14 residues. CDR1 is MNHEY and CDR2 is SVGEGT in the germline V gene.

There are many counts of this clonotype. V and J are TRBV27 and TRBJ1-6; weak D call: TRBD1 (6 bases). Germline V gives CDR1 MNHEY, CDR2 SMNVEV (reference sequence). V shed 0 bases and J shed 8 bases, with 11 bases lying between them. The CDR3 has 15 residues. CDR3 amino acids: CASSLSNRVYSPLHF. The CDR3 DNA is TGTGCCAGCAGTTTATCGAACAGGGTGTATTCACCCCTCCACTTT.

This clonotype was observed a handful of times. The rearrangement joins TRBV28 to TRBJ2-3; TRBD2 matches at 13 bases. From germline, CDR1 is MDHEN and CDR2 SYDVKM. After removal of 4 bases from V and 2 bases from J, the junction contained 12 bases not matched to a gene. There are 19 residues in the CDR3. CDR3 nucleotides: TGTGCCAGCAGTTCCCCTCCCGGACTAGCGGGGGTTACCACAGATACGCAGTATTTT. It specifies CASSSPPGLAGVTTDTQYF.

This chain links TRBV5-6 with TRBJ1-1, with D hard to call. The CDR3 spans 12 residues. The V and J ends lost 4 bases and 5 bases respectively, with 9 bases between them. Germline CDR1 is SGHDT and CDR2 is YYEEEE. The CDR3 is CASSDGVTEAFF. DNA of the CDR3: TGTGCCAGCAGCGATGGGGTGACTGAAGCTTTCTTT.

The table lists this clonotype with a few counts. The J gene is TRBJ2-3, the V gene TRBV3-1; 7 bases match TRBD1. Unmatched junction bases numbered 8, after V lost 4 bases and J lost 4 bases. The germline V gene has CDR1 LGHDT and CDR2 YNNKEL (reference sequence). CDR3 length: 15 amino acids. The CDR3, as DNA: TGTGCCAGCAGCCCGGGGACAGCGTCTTCAGATACGCAGTATTTT. Translated: CASSPGTASSDTQYF.

This clonotype has more than one count but fewer than ten. V and J are TRBV5-1 and TRBJ2-3, with 14 bases fitting TRBD2. V was pared by 4 bases and J by 5 bases, with 3 bases of the junction left unmatched. Per germline, CDR1 SGHRS and CDR2 YFSETQ. There are 15 residues in the CDR3. CDR3 protein: CASSRLAGGQDTQYF. Here the CDR3 DNA reads TGCGCCAGCAGCCGACTAGCGGGGGGGCAAGATACGCAGTATTTT.

This clonotype has more than one count but fewer than ten. The CDR3 DNA reads as TGTGCCAGCAGTTTCACAGGGGGTAGCACTGAAGCTTTCTTT. Protein product: CASSFTGGSTEAFF. The chain joins TRBV12-3 or TRBV12-4 to TRBJ1-1, with 8 bases fitting TRBD1. Trimming cost V 3 bases and J 4 bases; bases outside gene matches: 4. The CDR3 has 14 residues.

The rearrangement uses TRBV29-1 and TRBJ1-5; D uncertain. This CDR3 has 16 residues. Germline CDR1 and CDR2: SQVTM and ANQGSEA. V gave up 6 bases and J gave up 1 base, with 19 bases separating them. CDR3 nucleotides: TGCAGCGTACCCCTCCCCTATTTTTTCAGCAATCAGCCCCAGCATTTT. It yields the protein CSVPLPYFFSNQPQHF. Drawing the rest from reference TRBV29-1 and TRBJ1-5, the complete variable domain is SAVISQKPSRDICQRGTSLTIQCQVDSQVTMMFWYRQQPGQSLTLIATANQGSEATYESGFVIDKFPISRPNLTFSTLTVSNMSPEDSSIYLCSVPLPYFFSNQPQHFGDGTRLSIL.

The V gene is TRBV4-3, the J gene TRBJ2-3, with TRBD2 identical over 13 bases. Unmatched junction bases numbered 9, after V lost 4 bases and J lost 2 bases. The CDR3 contains 18 residues. Germline V gives CDR1 LGHNA, CDR2 YSLEER. CDR3: CASSRRLAGGGVTDTQYF. Here the CDR3 DNA reads TGCGCCAGCAGCCGGAGACTAGCGGGGGGCGGGGTCACAGATACGCAGTATTTT.

The V and J genes are TRBV7-9 and TRBJ2-5; D remains ambiguous. Trimming removed 0 bases at V and 5 bases at J, with 7 bases between. The CDR3 loop spans 13 amino acids. Germline lookup yields CDR1 SEHNR and CDR2 FQNEAQ (reference sequence). CDR3 sequence (DNA): TGTGCCAGCAGCTTAGCTACCGTGGAGACCCAGTACTTC. Its translation is CASSLATVETQYF.

In its sample, this clonotype was seen a few times. The rearrangement joins TRBV5-1 to TRBJ1-1; 7 positions agree with TRBD1. With 3 bases clipped from V and 0 bases from J, the junction kept 5 bases outside the gene matches. The CDR3 is 15 residues long. Per the germline V gene, CDR1 is SGHRS and CDR2 is YFSETQ. This chain's CDR3 is CASSSRQGVNTEAFF. DNA for the CDR3: TGCGCCAGCAGCTCGCGACAGGGCGTGAACACTGAAGCTTTCTTT. Full variable domain (missing parts from reference TRBV5-1 and TRBJ1-1): KAGVTQTPRYLIKTRGQQVTLSCSPISGHRSVSWYQQTPGQGLQFLFEYFSETQRNKGNFPGRFSGRQFSNSRSEMNVSTLELGDSALYLCASSSRQGVNTEAFFGQGTRLTVV.

This clonotype occurred many times. The chain combines TRBV5-1 with TRBJ2-5; TRBD2 matches at 15 bases. From germline, CDR1 is SGHRS and CDR2 YFSETQ. The CDR3 contains 16 residues. V trimming: 2 bases; J trimming: 5 bases; junction bases outside the gene matches: 4. The CDR3 loop reads CASSFGTSGGIETQYF. The CDR3 coding sequence is TGCGCCAGCAGCTTCGGGACTAGCGGGGGGATTGAGACCCAGTACTTC. The full variable domain, its missing parts supplied by reference TRBV5-1 and TRBJ2-5, is KAGVTQTPRYLIKTRGQQVTLSCSPISGHRSVSWYQQTPGQGLQFLFEYFSETQRNKGNFPGRFSGRQFSNSRSEMNVSTLELGDSALYLCASSFGTSGGIETQYFGPGTRLLVL.

This sequence joins TRBV5-6 and TRBJ2-2; 7 bases match TRBD1. This CDR3 has 17 amino acids. The J segment lost 7 bases and the V segment lost 1 base, leaving 13 bases of the junction unmatched. Germline values: CDR1 SGHDT, CDR2 YYEEEE. In nucleotides, the CDR3 is TGTGCCAGCAGCTTGTTCGGGCAGGGGGATTTGGTCGGGGAGCTGTTTTTT. This encodes CASSLFGQGDLVGELFF.

The chain couples TRBV19 to TRBJ2-5; D remains ambiguous. V was shortened by 4 bases and J by 4 bases, with 10 bases between the two germline ends. CDR1 and CDR2 from the germline V gene are LNHDA and SQIVND (reference sequence). The CDR3 has 13 amino acids. CDR3 in amino acids: CASSTPRAETQYF. Written as DNA, the CDR3 is TGTGCCAGTAGTACCCCCCGGGCAGAGACCCAGTACTTC.